This T cell receptor (beta chain) was profiled in a study of shared clonotypes between healthy human individuals. The deep-level immunoSEQ assay was used. TCRdb's copy holds only in-frame clones and misses some; the assay was immunoSEQ multiplex PCR. The table lists some 1.5 million clones, around 97% of them singletons. Of note for this clone: The target antigen is unknown.

Whole-study results and caveats: Among donors, clonotype sharing was expected to be affected by sequencing depth. Clonotypes not shared had lower generation probabilities than those common to all four donors.

Sequenced sample: naive CD4+ T cells sorted from blood. The sample's subset: CD45RA+ positively selected. The receptor's source is a man aged 30-40 years in good health.

This chain's CDR3 is CASSISRVLPYEQYF. The CDR3 region has the DNA TGTGCCAGTAGTATCTCCAGGGTCCTTCCCTACGAGCAGTACTTC. The chain uses TRBV19 and TRBJ2-7, with D maybe TRBD1 (5 bases). The CDR3 contains 15 residues. V lost 3 bases, J lost 2 bases, and 14 bases lay in between. Germline-derived CDR1 and CDR2 are LNHDA and SQIVND (reference sequence).